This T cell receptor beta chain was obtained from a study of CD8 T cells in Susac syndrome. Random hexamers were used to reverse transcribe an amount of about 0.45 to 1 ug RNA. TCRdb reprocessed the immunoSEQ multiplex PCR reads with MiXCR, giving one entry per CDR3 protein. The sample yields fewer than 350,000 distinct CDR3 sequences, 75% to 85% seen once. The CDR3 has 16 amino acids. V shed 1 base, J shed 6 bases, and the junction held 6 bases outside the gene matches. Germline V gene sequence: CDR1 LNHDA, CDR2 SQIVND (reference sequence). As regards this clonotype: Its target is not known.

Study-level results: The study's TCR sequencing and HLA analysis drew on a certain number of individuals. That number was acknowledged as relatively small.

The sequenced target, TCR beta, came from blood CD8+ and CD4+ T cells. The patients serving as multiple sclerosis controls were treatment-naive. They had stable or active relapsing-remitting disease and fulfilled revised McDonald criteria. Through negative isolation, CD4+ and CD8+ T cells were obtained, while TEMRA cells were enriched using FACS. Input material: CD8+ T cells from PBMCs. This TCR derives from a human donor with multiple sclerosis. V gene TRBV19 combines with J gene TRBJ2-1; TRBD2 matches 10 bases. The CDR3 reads CASSIAWPSGSNEQFF. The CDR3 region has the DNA TGTGCCAGTAGTATAGCTTGGCCTAGCGGGAGCAATGAGCAGTTCTTC.